The next 9 T cell receptor beta chains were all read from a single sample in a study of shared clonotypes between healthy human individuals (dated by TCRdb to 2020 to 2021). The library relied on the immunoSEQ multiplex PCR assay. TCRdb obtained this table from immuneACCESS and retained in-frame rearrangements with V and J assigned. These tables miss some clones; where compared with another copy, unresolved V genes account for less than half of the shortfall, and the remainder is unexplained. This sample gives under 2,500,000 clones in total; around 95% of them show up just once. Less than 0.15% of the sample goes to the ten largest clones. Sequencing input: naive CD4+ T cells sorted from blood. The cell subset or site label on this specimen signifies: CD45RA+ positively selected. These receptors all stem from a man aged 18 to 35 in good health.

CDR3 region: CAWSPTGNYGYTF. The CDR3 DNA reads as TGTGCCTGGAGCCCCACAGGGAACTATGGCTACACCTTC. This chain joins TRBV30 and TRBJ1-2, with D tentatively TRBD1 (6 bases). The CDR3 is made up of 13 amino acids. Trimming shortened V by 3 bases and J by 2 bases, and 10 bases separated the two germline ends. CDR1 is GTSNPN and CDR2 is SVGIG in the germline V gene (reference sequence).

The chain uses TRBV4-1 and TRBJ2-2; tentative D call: TRBD1 (5 bases). The germline V gene encodes CDR1 MGHRA and CDR2 YSYEKL. The CDR3 is made up of 14 amino acids. V was shortened by 0 bases and J by 6 bases, with 8 bases between the two germline ends. In DNA, the CDR3 is TGCGCCAGCAGCCAAGAATCAGGGTCCGGGGAGCTGTTTTTT. Encoded protein: CASSQESGSGELFF.

J is TRBJ1-1 and V is TRBV21-1; TRBD1 is taken as the D call from the table, unchecked against the DNA. TRBV21-1 is noted as a pseudogene. The CDR3 spans 18 residues. The CDR3 DNA follows: TGTGCCAGCAGAGCACTGGGGCGGGACAGGGTTTTGAACACTGAAGCTTTCTTT. Its protein is CASRALGRDRVLNTEAFF.

The chain employs TRBV18 and TRBJ2-3; D is unclear. Germline CDR1 is KGHSH and CDR2 is LQKENI. V dropped 6 bases and J dropped 5 bases, with 9 bases sitting between them. This CDR3 is built from 12 residues. The CDR3 loop reads CASSVREDTQYF. The CDR3 region has the DNA TGTGCCAGCTCCGTCAGAGAAGATACGCAGTATTTT.

The J gene is TRBJ1-1, the V gene TRBV7-9; perhaps TRBD1 as D (5 bases). Germline values: CDR1 SEHNR, CDR2 FQNEAQ (reference sequence). V lost 5 bases and J 2 bases, leaving 18 bases between the germline ends. CDR3 length equals 16 residues. CDR3 sequence: CASSPTVWDLNTEAFF. CDR3 sequence (DNA): TGTGCCAGCAGCCCGACAGTCTGGGATTTAAACACTGAAGCTTTCTTT. Complete variable domain (other parts from reference TRBV7-9 and TRBJ1-1): DTGVSQNPRHKITKRGQNVTFRCDPISEHNRLYWYRQTLGQGPEFLTYFQNEAQLEKSRLLSDRFSAERPKGSFSTLEIQRTEQGDSAMYLCASSPTVWDLNTEAFFGQGTRLTVV.

This clone appeared a single time. V and J are TRBV5-4 and TRBJ2-7; 8 bases are a match to TRBD1. V lost 4 bases to trimming and J lost 4 bases; unmatched junction nucleotides: 10. CDR3 length: 15 amino acids. CDR1 and CDR2 (germline): SGHNT, YYREEE (reference sequence). The DNA of the CDR3 is TGTGCCAGCAGCCCTGATAACAGGGGGGAATACGAGCAGTACTTC. Amino acid sequence: CASSPDNRGEYEQYF.

This clone occurred a few times. The CDR3 nucleotides are TGTGCCAGCACCGACAGCCACACCGGGGAGCTGTTTTTT. It yields the protein CASTDSHTGELFF. This chain joins TRBV6-1 and TRBJ2-2; tentatively, D is TRBD1 (5 bases). The length of the CDR3 is 13 residues. Trimming removed 7 bases at V and 3 bases at J, with 9 bases between. Per germline, CDR1 MNHNS and CDR2 SASEGT.

The CDR3 region has the DNA TGTGCCAGCAGCTTGGGACTAGCGGGACTCGAGCAGTACTTC. Amino acid sequence: CASSLGLAGLEQYF. The gene calls are TRBV5-4 and TRBJ2-7; 11 bases agree with TRBD2. From germline, CDR1 is SGHNT and CDR2 YYREEE (reference sequence). After removal of 0 bases from V and 6 bases from J, the junction contained 2 bases not matched to a gene. The length of the CDR3 is 14 residues.

The chain recombines TRBV11-2 with TRBJ2-3, with 8 bases lining up with TRBD2. The CDR3 runs to 15 residues. V gave up 4 bases and J gave up 4 bases; unmatched junction bases: 7. From germline, CDR1 is SGHAT and CDR2 FQNNGV. The CDR3 protein is CASSYTGGRADTQYF. The CDR3 nucleotides read TGTGCCAGCAGCTACACGGGAGGGCGTGCAGATACGCAGTATTTT.